A selection of T cell receptor beta chains follows, all from one sample in a study of blood T cells in healthy people across ages. TCRdb analysed the 5' RACE reads with MiXCR anew, one entry per CDR3 protein. The sample includes some 760,000 distinct CDR3 sequences, more than 20% of them seen just once. The same specimen was also included in a second study, on T cells of mothers and their children.

What was sequenced was blood. The receptors were sampled from a boy younger than 18 in good health. Both conserved end residues are part of each CDR3. The order of the fields is V gene, clone size, D gene, J gene, CDR3 DNA, CDR3 protein. D genes are given only for firm matches. The size of a clone is reported for some rows only, either as once, few or many, or as a class for expanded clones.

TRBV10-3	few	-	TRBJ1-1	TGTGCCATCAGTGATTGGCAGATGAACACTGAAGCTTTCTTT	CAISDWQMNTEAFF
TRBV27	few	TRBD2	TRBJ2-5	TGTGCCAGCCAGCGGGAAGCCTCATCAGAGACCCAGTACTTC	CASQREASSETQYF
TRBV20-1	few	TRBD2	TRBJ2-1	TGCAGTGCTAGTTCGGGCCAGGTCGGGGGGAATGAGCAGTTCTTC	CSASSGQVGGNEQFF
TRBV5-1	-	TRBD1	TRBJ1-2	TGCGCCAGCAGACCCGGGACAGGTGACTATGGCTACACCTTC	CASRPGTGDYGYTF
TRBV20-1	-	TRBD2	TRBJ2-1	TGCAGTGCTAGGTCGGTCTGGCTAGCGGACAACAATGAGCAGTTCTTC	CSARSVWLADNNEQFF
TRBV7-2	few	-	TRBJ1-2	TGTGCCAGCAGCTCCAGTCGGGAGGGCTATGGCTACACCTTC	CASSSSREGYGYTF
TRBV3-1	-	TRBD2	TRBJ2-1	TGTGCCAGCAGCCAAGTTCCTAGCGGGGGGACCTACAATGAGCAGTTCTTC	CASSQVPSGGTYNEQFF
TRBV12-3/TRBV12-4	few	TRBD1	TRBJ2-2	TGTGCCAGTAACAGGGACAGCGTCGCGTCCGGGGAGCTGTTTTTT	CASNRDSVASGELFF
TRBV7-2	few	TRBD2	TRBJ2-5	TGTGCCAGCAGCTTAATAGCGGGGGGGCCCAGGGAGACCCAGTACTTC	CASSLIAGGPRETQYF
TRBV4-1	few	TRBD2	TRBJ2-7	TGCGCCAGCAGCCAACCTACCGTGAAGCGGGAGGCGTACGAGCAGTACTTC	CASSQPTVKREAYEQYF
TRBV29-1	many	TRBD2	TRBJ2-7	TGCAGCGCGGGACTAGCGGGCTCCTACGAGCAGTACTTC	CSAGLAGSYEQYF
TRBV28	-	TRBD2	TRBJ2-3	TGTGCCACCGGCGGGGGGGACACAGATACGCAGTATTTT	CATGGGDTDTQYF
TRBV28	-	-	TRBJ2-7	TGTGCCAGCAGTTCACCAATCGACAGCTACGAGCAGTACTTC	CASSSPIDSYEQYF
TRBV28	-	-	TRBJ2-5	TGTGCCAGCAGACGCGTCGCGGTAAGAGTGGCCCAGTACTTC	CASRRVAVRVAQYF
TRBV7-2	once	-	TRBJ2-1	TGTGCCAGCAGCTCCTTGGGCATTAGGGGCACCTACAATGAGCAGTTCTTC	CASSSLGIRGTYNEQFF
TRBV6-6	few	-	TRBJ2-5	TGTGCCAGCGCGCTGGGACTTAATTTCTACGAGCGGTACTTC	CASALGLNFYERYF
TRBV3-1	few	TRBD2	TRBJ2-1	TGTGCCAGCAGCCACGAGCGGGAGGGCCGCGATGAGCAGTTCTTC	CASSHEREGRDEQFF
TRBV29-1	-	-	TRBJ2-4	TGCAGCGTCGTCAGTAAAAACATTCAGTACTTC	CSVVSKNIQYF
TRBV20-1	-	TRBD1	TRBJ2-2	TGCAGTGCCAGGGGGCGGGAGAACACCGGGGAGCTGTTTTTT	CSARGRENTGELFF
TRBV2	-	-	TRBJ2-7	TGTGCCAGTCGCCTAGACAGATCCTACGAGCAGTACTTC	CASRLDRSYEQYF
TRBV7-3	-	-	TRBJ2-7	TGTGCCAGCAGCTCGGCGGGCGGTAGTCTGTACTTC	CASSSAGGSLYF
TRBV5-5	-	TRBD1	TRBJ2-1	TGTGCCAGCGCCCCGGGACAGACCTACAATGAGCAGTTCTTC	CASAPGQTYNEQFF
TRBV12-3/TRBV12-4	-	-	TRBJ1-3	TGTGCCAGCAGTTTAACCGTCATATTACCAGGAGGGCCCATATATTTT	CASSLTVILPGGPIYF
TRBV5-1	few	-	TRBJ1-1	TGCGCCAGCAGCTTGGCCCCGGGAGGTAACACTGAAGCTTTCTTT	CASSLAPGGNTEAFF
TRBV20-1	-	TRBD2	TRBJ2-7	TGCAGTGCTAGCGGGACTAGAGACATCCTAAAATCCTACGAGCAGTACTTC	CSASGTRDILKSYEQYF
TRBV29-1	few	-	TRBJ2-5	TGCAGCGTTGTCGGGGGGCGCGGATACGAACAGTACTTC	CSVVGGRGYEQYF
TRBV28	-	-	TRBJ1-6	TGTGCCAGCAGTTCCGGGACCCATGGTTCACCCCTCCACTTT	CASSSGTHGSPLHF
TRBV5-6	-	-	TRBJ2-2	TGTGCCAGCAGCCCAGACGCGAACACCGGGGAGCTGTTTTTT	CASSPDANTGELFF
TRBV5-1	-	-	TRBJ2-3	TGCGCCAGCAGCCTCCAGAGAGACAGACGCACCGATACGCAGTATTTT	CASSLQRDRRTDTQYF
TRBV3-1	-	-	TRBJ1-3	TGTGCCAGCTCACATCGCCCGGGCAGGACTGGAAACACCATATATTTT	CASSHRPGRTGNTIYF
TRBV10-1	few	TRBD2	TRBJ2-3	TGCGCCAGCAGTGGTCCTAGCGGGAGGCCCACAGATACGCAGTATTTT	CASSGPSGRPTDTQYF